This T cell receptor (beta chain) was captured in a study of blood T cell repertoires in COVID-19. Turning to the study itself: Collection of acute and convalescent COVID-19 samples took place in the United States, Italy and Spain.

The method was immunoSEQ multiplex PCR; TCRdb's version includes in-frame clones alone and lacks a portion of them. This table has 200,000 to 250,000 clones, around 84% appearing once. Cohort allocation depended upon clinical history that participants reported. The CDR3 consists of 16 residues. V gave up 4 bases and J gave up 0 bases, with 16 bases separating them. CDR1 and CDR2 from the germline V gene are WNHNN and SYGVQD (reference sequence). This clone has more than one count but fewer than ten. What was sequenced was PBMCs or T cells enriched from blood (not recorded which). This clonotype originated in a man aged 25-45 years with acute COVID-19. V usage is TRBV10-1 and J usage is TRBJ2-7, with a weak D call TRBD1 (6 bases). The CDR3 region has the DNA TGCGCCAGCAGTGCAGATCTGGGCAGGGGCTCCTACGAGCAGTACTTC. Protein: CASSADLGRGSYEQYF.